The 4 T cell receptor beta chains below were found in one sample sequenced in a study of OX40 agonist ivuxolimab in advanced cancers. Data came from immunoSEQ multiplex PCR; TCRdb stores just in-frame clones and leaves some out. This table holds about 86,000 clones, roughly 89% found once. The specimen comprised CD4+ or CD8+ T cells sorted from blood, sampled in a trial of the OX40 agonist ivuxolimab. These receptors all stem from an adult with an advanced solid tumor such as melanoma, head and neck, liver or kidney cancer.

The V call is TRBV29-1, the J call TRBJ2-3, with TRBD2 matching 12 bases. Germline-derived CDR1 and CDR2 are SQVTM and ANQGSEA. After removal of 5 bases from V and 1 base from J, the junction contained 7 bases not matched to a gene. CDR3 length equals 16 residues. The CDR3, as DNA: TGCAGCGTTCCCCCTAGCGGGAGGGTAGGCACAGATACGCAGTATTTT. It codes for CSVPPSGRVGTDTQYF.

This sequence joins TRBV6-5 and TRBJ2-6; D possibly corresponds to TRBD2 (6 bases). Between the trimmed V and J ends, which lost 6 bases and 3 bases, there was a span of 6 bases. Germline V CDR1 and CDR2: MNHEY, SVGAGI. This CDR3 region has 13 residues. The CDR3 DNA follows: TGTGCCAGCAGCGGGGGTGGGGCCAACGTCCTGACTTTC. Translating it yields CASSGGGANVLTF.

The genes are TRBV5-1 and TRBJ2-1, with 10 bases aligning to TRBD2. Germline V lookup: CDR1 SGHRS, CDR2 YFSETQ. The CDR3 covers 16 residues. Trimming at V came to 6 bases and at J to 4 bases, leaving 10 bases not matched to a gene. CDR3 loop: CASTRGAGGPYNEQFF. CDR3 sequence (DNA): TGCGCCAGCACCCGAGGAGCGGGAGGGCCATACAATGAGCAGTTCTTC.

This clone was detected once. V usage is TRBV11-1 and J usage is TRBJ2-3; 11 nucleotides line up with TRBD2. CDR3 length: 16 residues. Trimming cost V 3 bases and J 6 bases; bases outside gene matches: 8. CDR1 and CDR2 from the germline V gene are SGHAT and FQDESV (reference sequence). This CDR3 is CASSFGTSGSTDTQYF. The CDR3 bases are TGTGCCAGCAGCTTCGGCACTAGCGGGAGTACGGATACGCAGTATTTT.